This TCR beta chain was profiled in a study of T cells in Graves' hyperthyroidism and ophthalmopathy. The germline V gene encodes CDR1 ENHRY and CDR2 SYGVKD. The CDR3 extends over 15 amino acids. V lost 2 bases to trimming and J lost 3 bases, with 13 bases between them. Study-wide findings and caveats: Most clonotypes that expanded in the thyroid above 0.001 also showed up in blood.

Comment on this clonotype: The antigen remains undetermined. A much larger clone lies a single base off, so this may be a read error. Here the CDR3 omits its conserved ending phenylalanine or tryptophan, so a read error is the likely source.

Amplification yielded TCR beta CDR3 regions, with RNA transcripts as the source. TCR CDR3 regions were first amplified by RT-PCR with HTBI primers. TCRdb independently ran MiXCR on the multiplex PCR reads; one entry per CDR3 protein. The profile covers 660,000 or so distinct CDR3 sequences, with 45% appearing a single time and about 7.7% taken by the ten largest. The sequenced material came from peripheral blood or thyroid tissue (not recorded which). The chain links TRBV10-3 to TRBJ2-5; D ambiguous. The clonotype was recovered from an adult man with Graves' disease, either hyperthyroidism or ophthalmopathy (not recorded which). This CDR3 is CAISEAARQKETQYL. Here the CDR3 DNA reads TGTGCCATCAGTGAGGCCGCCAGGCAGAAAGAGACCCAGTACCTC.